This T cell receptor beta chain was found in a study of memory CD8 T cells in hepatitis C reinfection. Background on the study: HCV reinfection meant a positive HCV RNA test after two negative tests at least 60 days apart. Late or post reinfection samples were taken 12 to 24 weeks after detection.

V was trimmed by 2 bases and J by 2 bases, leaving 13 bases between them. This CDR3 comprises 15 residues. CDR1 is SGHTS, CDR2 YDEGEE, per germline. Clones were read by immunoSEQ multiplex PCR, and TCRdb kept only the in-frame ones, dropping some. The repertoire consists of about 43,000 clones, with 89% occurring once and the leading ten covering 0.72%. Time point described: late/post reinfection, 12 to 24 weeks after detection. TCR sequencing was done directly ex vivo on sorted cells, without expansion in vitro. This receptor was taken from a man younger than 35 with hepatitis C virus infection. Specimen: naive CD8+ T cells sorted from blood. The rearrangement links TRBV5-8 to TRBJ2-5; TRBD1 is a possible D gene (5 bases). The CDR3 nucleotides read TGTGCCAGCAGCTTTAGGGTTCAGGGACAAGAGACCCAGTACTTC. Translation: CASSFRVQGQETQYF.